The 26 T cell receptor beta chains listed next were all sequenced from one sample in a study of CD8+ T cells in alopecia areata. TCR sequencing used cDNA made by reverse transcription of extracted RNA. Using immunoSEQ multiplex PCR, the repertoire was profiled, and TCRdb retains in-frame clones only, with some absent. Of 95,000 to 110,000 clones in the sample, roughly 50% were seen once. The sample was CD4+ T cells sorted from blood. These receptors came from a human donor in good health.

Comment on this clone: Other DNA sequences in the same sample also yield this CDR3. The chain recombines TRBV30 with TRBJ1-1, with 7 bases that match TRBD1. Germline CDR1 GTSNPN, CDR2 SVGIG (reference sequence). CDR3 length: 13 amino acids. V shed 2 bases, J shed 1 base, and the junction held 1 base outside the gene matches. The chain's CDR3 is CAWSRQGNTEAFF. The DNA of the CDR3 is TGTGCCTGGAGTCGACAGGGGAACACTGAAGCTTTCTTT.

The chain carries TRBV5-1 and TRBJ2-5, with D maybe TRBD1 (6 bases). Germline V gene sequence: CDR1 SGHRS, CDR2 YFSETQ. Deletions cut 4 bases from V and 0 bases from J, with 19 bases between. The CDR3 covers 17 residues. This CDR3 is CASSLSRGTPNQETQYF. The CDR3 DNA reads TGCGCCAGCAGCCTCTCGCGAGGGACACCGAACCAAGAGACCCAGTACTTC.

This clone turned up a few times. The CDR3 DNA reads TGTGCCAGCAGTGATCGGGCCCCAATTGCAGGGACTTTAGGCGAGCAGTACTTC. The encoded protein is CASSDRAPIAGTLGEQYF. The gene calls are TRBV6-1 and TRBJ2-7; D is possibly TRBD2 (6 bases). Trimming took off 3 bases at V and 6 bases at J, with 27 bases between the two ends. The CDR3 has 18 amino acids. Germline V lookup: CDR1 MNHNS, CDR2 SASEGT.

The chain has TRBV30 and TRBJ2-3; D not certain. Germline V gene lookup returns CDR1 GTSNPN and CDR2 SVGIG (reference sequence). The length of the CDR3 is 13 residues. V lost 0 bases, J lost 8 bases, and 12 bases lay in between. The CDR3 DNA follows: TGTGCCTGGAGTGTAACGGGCCCAGGTACGCAGTATTTT. Its protein product is CAWSVTGPGTQYF.

There are a few counts of this clone. The chain links TRBV14 to TRBJ1-4, with D possibly being TRBD1 (5 bases). Germline CDR1 is SGHDN and CDR2 is FVKESK. This CDR3 contains 15 residues. V gave up 1 base and J gave up 3 bases, with 9 bases separating them. The CDR3 DNA is TGTGCCAGCAGCCAAGGAGCGGGGGCTAATGAAAAACTGTTTTTT. Translating it yields CASSQGAGANEKLFF.

The chain recombines TRBV23-1 with TRBJ2-4; 9 bases match TRBD1. TRBV23-1 is an ORF, and what it does is uncertain. The CDR3 runs 15 residues. V gave up 3 bases and J gave up 4 bases; unmatched junction bases: 4. CDR3 nucleotides: TGCGCCAGCAGTCAGACCGGGACAGGGAAAAACATTCAGTACTTC. It encodes CASSQTGTGKNIQYF.

The CDR3 DNA reads as TGTGCCAGCAGCAATCCAATGGATGGCTACACCTTC. Protein product: CASSNPMDGYTF. The gene calls are TRBV28 and TRBJ1-2; D is unclear. Germline lookup yields CDR1 MDHEN and CDR2 SYDVKM. With 6 bases removed from V and 6 bases from J, the gap between germline ends came to 11 bases. The CDR3 loop spans 12 amino acids.

The chain uses TRBV29-1 and TRBJ2-5; D unclear. The CDR3 extends over 14 amino acids. Germline lookup yields CDR1 SQVTM and CDR2 ANQGSEA. V was cut by 5 bases and J by 7 bases, with 20 bases left in between. The CDR3 here is CSVKGRWGSVTQYF. CDR3 in DNA: TGCAGCGTTAAGGGTCGTTGGGGAAGTGTGACCCAGTACTTC.

The V and J genes are TRBV29-1 and TRBJ2-5; 7 nucleotides agree with TRBD1. CDR1 is SQVTM, CDR2 ANQGSEA, per germline. Trimming removed 4 bases from V and 5 bases from J; junction bases left unmatched: 4. This CDR3 is built from 12 residues. The CDR3 DNA is TGCAGCGTTGGACAGGGTTACGAGACCCAGTACTTC. Amino acids: CSVGQGYETQYF.

Only a few counts were recorded for this clone. This chain uses TRBV4-2 with TRBJ2-5; TRBD2 agrees at 9 bases. The CDR3 is 14 amino acids. Germline CDR1 is LGHNA and CDR2 is YNFKEQ. J gave up 3 bases and V 3 bases, and 2 bases lay outside the gene matches. CDR3 region: CASSHGLAKETQYF. CDR3 DNA: TGTGCCAGCAGCCATGGACTAGCGAAAGAGACCCAGTACTTC.

The table lists this clone with a few counts. The chain uses TRBV7-6 and TRBJ2-2; 10 bases line up with TRBD1. This CDR3 is built from 18 residues. CDR1 and CDR2 from the germline V gene are SGHVS and FNYEAQ. V gave up 5 bases and J gave up 2 bases; unmatched junction bases: 11. The CDR3 sequence is CASSLRQGASANTGELFF. CDR3 sequence (DNA): TGTGCCAGCAGCCTTAGACAGGGGGCGTCCGCAAACACCGGGGAGCTGTTTTTT.

This clone was seen more than once but under ten times. The V and J genes are TRBV7-9 and TRBJ1-1; D is undetermined. Germline-derived CDR1 and CDR2 are SEHNR and FQNEAQ (reference sequence). The CDR3 covers 13 residues. Trimming removed 2 bases at V and 0 bases at J, with 4 bases between. CDR3 sequence: CASSLMVNTEAFF. As DNA, the CDR3 is TGTGCCAGCAGCTTAATGGTGAACACTGAAGCTTTCTTT.

This chain joins TRBV27 and TRBJ1-2, with a possible D match to TRBD1 (5 bases). V lost 5 bases to trimming and J lost 4 bases, with 17 bases between them. The CDR3 length is 15 residues. CDR1 is MNHEY, CDR2 SMNVEV, per germline (reference sequence). The DNA of the CDR3 is TGTGCCAGCAGTGGGGGAGGGGCGGGCACCTATGGCTACACCTTC. Translating gives CASSGGGAGTYGYTF.

J is TRBJ1-3 and V is TRBV29-1; D is perhaps TRBD1 (5 bases). V shed 4 bases and J shed 4 bases, with 8 bases lying between them. CDR1 is SQVTM, CDR2 ANQGSEA, per germline. This CDR3 is built from 12 residues. The CDR3 nucleotides are TGCAGCGTTGTTGGGGGAGGAAACACCATATATTTT. Translating it yields CSVVGGGNTIYF.

The rearrangement uses TRBV29-1 and TRBJ2-7; D is perhaps TRBD1 (6 bases). V shed 0 bases and J shed 5 bases, with 17 bases lying between them. This CDR3 comprises 15 residues. The germline V gene has CDR1 SQVTM and CDR2 ANQGSEA. CDR3 sequence reads: CSVEEAGRGVNEQYF. The CDR3 DNA reads as TGCAGCGTTGAAGAGGCCGGCAGGGGAGTCAACGAGCAGTACTTC.

This clone was counted between two and nine times. Other DNA sequences in the sample encode the same CDR3. The rearrangement uses TRBV2 and TRBJ2-5; D remains ambiguous. Per the germline V gene, CDR1 is SNHLY and CDR2 is FYNNEI. This CDR3 is built from 12 residues. The V gene lost 3 bases and the J gene lost 0 bases, with 2 bases spanning the gap. The CDR3 loop is CASSEHQETQYF. CDR3 coding DNA: TGTGCCAGCAGTGAGCACCAAGAGACCCAGTACTTC.

This clone occurred a few times. The chain has TRBV5-6 and TRBJ1-1; D is undetermined. The germline CDR1 and CDR2 sequences are SGHDT and YYEEEE. Trimming removed 0 bases at V and 5 bases at J, with 14 bases between. CDR3 size: 15 residues. This chain's CDR3 is CASSLGRRGSTEAFF. In nucleotides, the CDR3 is TGTGCCAGCAGCTTGGGACGGAGAGGGTCGACTGAAGCTTTCTTT.

This clone has only a few counts. This sequence joins TRBV7-6 and TRBJ2-7; D call uncertain. With 0 bases removed from V and 7 bases from J, the gap between germline ends came to 4 bases. The CDR3 runs 11 residues. CDR1 and CDR2 (germline): SGHVS, FNYEAQ. Here the CDR3 reads CASSLAGEQYF. The CDR3 DNA reads TGTGCCAGCAGCTTAGCTGGGGAGCAGTACTTC.

This clone was detected only a few times. The chain has TRBV29-1 and TRBJ1-1, with D perhaps matching TRBD1 (5 bases). V was trimmed by 4 bases and J by 1 base, leaving 16 bases between them. CDR3 length: 15 amino acids. Germline-derived CDR1 and CDR2 are SQVTM and ANQGSEA. In nucleotides, the CDR3 is TGCAGCGTTGGGTTCCCCTATGGGGGGAACACTGAAGCTTTCTTT. Protein product: CSVGFPYGGNTEAFF. The complete variable domain, with remaining parts taken from reference TRBV29-1 and TRBJ1-1, reads SAVISQKPSRDICQRGTSLTIQCQVDSQVTMMFWYRQQPGQSLTLIATANQGSEATYESGFVIDKFPISRPNLTFSTLTVSNMSPEDSSIYLCSVGFPYGGNTEAFFGQGTRLTVV.

The V gene is TRBV6-5, the J gene TRBJ1-5; 10 bases align to TRBD1. Germline trimming cut 5 bases from V and 9 bases from J; bases unmatched to any gene: 4. The CDR3 contains 13 residues. Germline V CDR1 and CDR2: MNHEY, SVGAGI. Here the CDR3 reads CASSRDRGGPQHF. The CDR3 bases are TGTGCCAGCAGTCGGGACAGGGGAGGGCCCCAGCATTTT.

The chain joins TRBV10-3 to TRBJ2-5; a possible D gene is TRBD2 (7 bases). Germline CDR1 ENHRY, CDR2 SYGVKD. The CDR3 has 13 residues. The V end lost 10 bases, the J end lost 5 bases, and 17 bases lay between the germline ends. CDR3 residues: CATSGGSEETQYF. CDR3 DNA: TGTGCCACCTCGGGGGGCTCAGAGGAGACCCAGTACTTC.

This CDR3 is CASSTGQGPPLHF. The CDR3 nucleotides are TGTGCCAGCAGCACCGGACAGGGCCCCCCCCTCCACTTT. The chain uses TRBV7-2 and TRBJ1-6, with 8 positions matching TRBD1. V lost 5 bases to trimming and J lost 13 bases; unmatched junction nucleotides: 7. The germline V gene encodes CDR1 SGHTA and CDR2 FQGNSA. The CDR3 sequence is 13 residues long.

The chain uses TRBV30 and TRBJ2-7, with D possibly TRBD2 on 7 matching bases. The CDR3 is 14 residues long. Germline values: CDR1 GTSNPN, CDR2 SVGIG (reference sequence). Trimming took off 4 bases at V and 3 bases at J, with 16 bases between the two ends. CDR3: CAWMSDRGGYEQYF. The CDR3 nucleotides are TGTGCCTGGATGTCTGATAGGGGGGGCTACGAGCAGTACTTC.

V usage is TRBV10-3 and J usage is TRBJ2-3; D remains unclear. The V gene's germline CDR1 is ENHRY and CDR2 SYGVKD. The V gene lost 4 bases and the J gene lost 2 bases, with 13 bases spanning the gap. This CDR3 comprises 15 residues. In DNA, the CDR3 is TGTGCCATCAGTGTGAGGCCCAGAGACACAGATACGCAGTATTTT. It is translated as CAISVRPRDTDTQYF.

The chain has TRBV6-5 and TRBJ1-6; D remains unclear. Germline assignment: CDR1 MNHEY and CDR2 SVGAGI. The CDR3 runs 13 residues. V was pared by 6 bases and J by 9 bases, with 12 bases between. CDR3 sequence: CASRRTLSSPLHF. The CDR3 DNA is TGTGCCAGCAGACGTACATTGAGTTCACCCCTCCACTTT.

This chain connects TRBV7-2 to TRBJ2-7; TRBD1 or TRBD2 may be the D gene (5 bases each). Trimming took off 3 bases at V and 6 bases at J, with 9 bases between the two ends. There are 12 residues in the CDR3. Germline CDR1 SGHTA, CDR2 FQGNSA. The CDR3 DNA sequence: TGTGCCAGCAGCTTGGGGGTTCGCGAGCAGTACTTC. It encodes CASSLGVREQYF.